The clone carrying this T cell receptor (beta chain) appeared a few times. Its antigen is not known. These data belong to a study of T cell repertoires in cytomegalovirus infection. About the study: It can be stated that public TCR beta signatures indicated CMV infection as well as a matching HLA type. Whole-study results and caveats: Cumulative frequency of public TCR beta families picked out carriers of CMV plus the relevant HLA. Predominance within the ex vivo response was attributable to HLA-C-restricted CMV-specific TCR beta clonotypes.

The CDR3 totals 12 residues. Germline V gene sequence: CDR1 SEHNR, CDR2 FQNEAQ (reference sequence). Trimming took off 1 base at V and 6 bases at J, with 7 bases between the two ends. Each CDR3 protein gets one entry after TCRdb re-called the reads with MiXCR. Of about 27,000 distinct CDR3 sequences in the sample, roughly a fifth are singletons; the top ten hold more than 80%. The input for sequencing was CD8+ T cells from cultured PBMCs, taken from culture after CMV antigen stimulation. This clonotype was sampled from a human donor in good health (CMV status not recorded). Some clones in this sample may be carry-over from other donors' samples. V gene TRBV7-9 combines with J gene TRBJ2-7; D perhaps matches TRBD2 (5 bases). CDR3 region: CASSLGGSEQYF. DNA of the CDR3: TGTGCCAGCAGCTTAGGAGGGAGCGAGCAGTACTTC.